The 28 T cell receptor beta chains given below trace back to one sample, sequenced in a study of response to subunit inactivated influenza vaccine. TCRdb reanalysed the RT-PCR reads using MiXCR and keeps one entry per CDR3 protein. The data show 600,000 to 850,000 distinct CDR3 sequences, 14% seen once. Source: PBMCs from blood, taken about 14 days before vaccination. Source of these receptors: a man aged 45 to 65 who received an inactivated influenza vaccine.

In its sample, this clonotype was seen many times. The CDR3 bases are TGTGCCAGCAGCCTCCCGAACGGGGGCCCTGGCACAGATACGCAGTATTTT. Residues: CASSLPNGGPGTDTQYF. The V call is TRBV28, the J call TRBJ2-3, with D possibly being TRBD1 or TRBD2 (6 bases each). V lost 6 bases and J lost 1, with 20 bases in between. This CDR3 spans 17 amino acids. CDR1 and CDR2 (germline): MDHEN, SYDVKM.

The chain uses TRBV19 and TRBJ2-2, with D tentatively TRBD2 (5 bases). The CDR3 consists of 14 residues. Trimming took 8 bases from V and 4 from J, leaving 14 bases between them. Germline assignment: CDR1 LNHDA and CDR2 SQIVND (reference sequence). The CDR3: CASCGLRGTGELFF. The CDR3 bases are TGTGCCAGTTGCGGGCTACGGGGCACCGGGGAGCTGTTTTTT.

This clonotype has a count of ten or more. The rearrangement joins TRBV9 to TRBJ2-7, with 8 bases identical to TRBD2. V was pared by 3 bases and J by 3 bases, with 5 bases of the junction left unmatched. The CDR3 consists of 14 residues. The germline V gene has CDR1 SGDLS and CDR2 YYNGEE. The CDR3 region is CASSEAGANYEQYF. CDR3 DNA: TGTGCCAGCAGCGAAGCGGGGGCGAACTACGAGCAGTACTTC. Full variable domain (missing parts from reference TRBV9 and TRBJ2-7): DSGVTQTPKHLITATGQRVTLRCSPRSGDLSVYWYQQSLDQGLQFLIQYYNGEERAKGNILERFSAQQFPDLHSELNLSSLELGDSALYFCASSEAGANYEQYFGPGTRLTVT.

The chain recombines TRBV12-3 or TRBV12-4 with TRBJ2-2, with D possibly TRBD2 on 6 matching bases. The CDR3 contains 15 residues. V shed 5 bases and J shed 4 bases, with 14 bases lying between them. CDR3 sequence reads: CASSRDLGGTGELFF. For the CDR3, the DNA is TGTGCCAGCAGTCGGGACTTGGGTGGCACCGGGGAGCTGTTTTTT.

The chain links TRBV7-9 to TRBJ1-1; D uncertain. The germline gives CDR1 SEHNR, CDR2 FQNEAQ (reference sequence). The V and J ends lost 5 bases and 1 base respectively, with 11 bases between them. This CDR3 is built from 14 residues. This chain's CDR3 is CASSRGRQNTEAFF. The CDR3 DNA reads as TGTGCCAGCAGCCGCGGGCGGCAGAACACTGAAGCTTTCTTT.

This clonotype has a count of ten or more. This chain links TRBV29-1 with TRBJ2-1; 14 bases map to TRBD2. Unmatched junction bases numbered 9, after V lost 4 bases and J lost 4 bases. This CDR3 has 17 residues. Germline CDR1 and CDR2: SQVTM and ANQGSEA. For the CDR3, the DNA is TGCAGCGTTGCACGGCGACTAGCGGGAGGGGGTTACAATGAGCAGTTCTTC. Translation gives CSVARRLAGGGYNEQFF.

This clonotype was seen more than once but under ten times. The chain employs TRBV12-3 or TRBV12-4 and TRBJ2-1; 10 bases are shared with TRBD2. V lost 5 bases and J lost 6; bases outside the gene matches: 4. CDR3 length: 14 residues. The CDR3, as DNA: TGTGCCAGCAGTCCGGGACTAGCGATCAATGAGCAGTTCTTC. Translating gives CASSPGLAINEQFF.

J is TRBJ2-7 and V is TRBV10-3, with TRBD1 as a possible D gene (5 bases). The V end lost 6 bases, the J end lost 3 bases, and 15 bases lay between the germline ends. The length of the CDR3 is 14 residues. CDR1 ENHRY and CDR2 SYGVKD come from the germline V gene. The CDR3 coding sequence is TGTGCCATCAGCCTGCGGACAACCGGCTACGAGCAGTACTTC. This translates into CAISLRTTGYEQYF.

This clonotype has more than one count but fewer than ten. The genes are TRBV12-3 or TRBV12-4 and TRBJ1-1; 7 bases match TRBD1. The CDR3 has 13 residues. The J segment lost 8 bases and the V segment lost 3 bases, leaving 6 bases of the junction unmatched. CDR3 DNA: TGTGCCAGCAGTTTCAATACAGGGGTAGAAGCTTTCTTT. This gives the protein CASSFNTGVEAFF.

This clonotype was found a few times. The gene calls are TRBV27 and TRBJ2-3; 13 bases line up with TRBD2. The CDR3 runs to 22 residues. The germline V gene encodes CDR1 MNHEY and CDR2 SMNVEV (reference sequence). The trim removed 0 bases at V and 2 bases at J, leaving 17 bases unmatched. CDR3 amino acids: CASSLSYWTSGGLKKYTDTQYF. The CDR3 bases are TGTGCCAGCAGTTTATCATACTGGACTAGCGGGGGACTCAAAAAATACACAGATACGCAGTATTTT.

This chain uses TRBV29-1 with TRBJ1-4; perhaps TRBD1 as D (6 bases). There are 11 residues in the CDR3. With 6 bases removed from V and 14 bases from J, the gap between germline ends came to 16 bases. Germline V gene lookup returns CDR1 SQVTM and CDR2 ANQGSEA. CDR3 in amino acids: CSVGVQGRLFF. Here the CDR3 DNA reads TGCAGCGTCGGGGTGCAGGGGAGGCTGTTTTTT.

This clonotype was observed many times. The rearrangement joins TRBV29-1 to TRBJ2-7; TRBD2 matches 7 bases. V lost 4 bases and J lost 7; bases outside the gene matches: 7. The CDR3 totals 12 residues. CDR1 SQVTM and CDR2 ANQGSEA come from the germline V gene. The CDR3 is CSVGGAGREQYF. The CDR3 bases are TGCAGCGTTGGTGGAGCGGGGCGTGAGCAGTACTTC.

This clonotype was counted a few times. The chain joins TRBV28 to TRBJ2-2; 11 positions match TRBD2. The CDR3 is 17 amino acids. CDR1 and CDR2 (germline): MDHEN, SYDVKM. The V segment lost 7 bases and the J segment 0 bases; nucleotides outside the gene matches: 7. CDR3: CASTFIAGGTNTGELFF. The CDR3 DNA reads as TGTGCCAGCACTTTCATAGCGGGGGGGACGAACACCGGGGAGCTGTTTTTT.

In its sample, this clonotype was seen a few times. V and J are TRBV5-6 and TRBJ1-1; D is perhaps TRBD1 (5 bases). V gave up 4 bases and J gave up 0 bases, with 13 bases separating them. The germline V gene encodes CDR1 SGHDT and CDR2 YYEEEE. This CDR3 has 15 residues. The CDR3 DNA sequence: TGTGCCAGCAGCCCCCAGGGACGGATGAACACTGAAGCTTTCTTT. This codes for CASSPQGRMNTEAFF.

V usage is TRBV6-2 or TRBV6-3 and J usage is TRBJ2-6, with D uncertain. CDR1 and CDR2 from the germline V gene are MNHEY and SVGEGT. The length of the CDR3 is 15 residues. The V end was cut by 8 bases, the J end by 0 bases, with 11 bases between. The CDR3 protein is CASSSIDSGANVLTF. Written as DNA, the CDR3 is TGTGCCAGCTCGAGCATTGACTCTGGGGCCAACGTCCTGACTTTC.

This clonotype showed up just a few times. This chain uses TRBV5-1 with TRBJ2-3; a weak D match, TRBD2 (7 bases). V gave up 4 bases and J gave up 6 bases, with 12 bases separating them. The germline CDR1 and CDR2 sequences are SGHRS and YFSETQ. The CDR3 length is 13 residues. CDR3 in DNA: TGCGCCAGCAGCGAGGAGGGGGGGGATACGCAGTATTTT. It translates to CASSEEGGDTQYF.

This clonotype occurred a few times. The chain carries TRBV20-1 and TRBJ2-3; the D gene is possibly TRBD2 (6 bases). The CDR3 length is 14 residues. The germline gives CDR1 DFQATT, CDR2 SNEGSKA (reference sequence). V lost 6 bases and J 2 bases, leaving 15 bases between the germline ends. CDR3 region: CSASSGTDTDTQYF. CDR3 sequence (DNA): TGCAGTGCAAGTAGCGGAACCGACACAGATACGCAGTATTTT.

V usage is TRBV6-1 and J usage is TRBJ1-5; D is possibly TRBD1 (5 bases). V dropped 1 base and J dropped 2 bases, with 15 bases sitting between them. Germline lookup yields CDR1 MNHNS and CDR2 SASEGT. The CDR3 loop spans 17 amino acids. The CDR3: CASSEEWGVQGNQPQHF. The CDR3 DNA follows: TGTGCCAGCAGTGAAGAGTGGGGGGTCCAGGGCAATCAGCCCCAGCATTTT.

This clonotype was picked up a small number of times. V usage is TRBV29-1 and J usage is TRBJ2-1; possibly TRBD2 for D (6 bases). The germline V gene encodes CDR1 SQVTM and CDR2 ANQGSEA. The length of the CDR3 is 14 residues. Trimming left V 4 bases short and J 4 bases short, with 14 bases between. The CDR3 sequence is CSVVGRTPYNEQFF. As DNA, the CDR3 is TGCAGCGTTGTAGGGAGGACACCTTACAATGAGCAGTTCTTC.

Here the CDR3 reads CSAQDTALWNEQYF. The CDR3 DNA reads as TGCAGTGCGCAGGATACAGCCCTATGGAACGAGCAGTACTTC. The rearrangement links TRBV20-1 to TRBJ2-7; D call uncertain. V was trimmed by 6 bases and J by 5 bases, leaving 20 bases between them. Germline loops: CDR1 DFQATT, CDR2 SNEGSKA (reference sequence). The CDR3 spans 14 residues.

The table lists this clonotype with a few counts. The genes are TRBV6-2 or TRBV6-3 and TRBJ2-1; TRBD2 aligns across 13 bases. The V segment lost 4 bases and the J segment 9 bases; nucleotides outside the gene matches: 6. CDR1 and CDR2 (germline): MNHEY, SVGEGT. The CDR3 consists of 15 residues. The CDR3 DNA reads as TGTGCCAGCAGTTCACTAGCGGGGGGGCTCAGTGAGCAGTTCTTC. It encodes CASSSLAGGLSEQFF.

This chain connects TRBV11-2 to TRBJ1-1; TRBD1 might be the D (5 bases). The CDR3 runs 19 residues. V lost 1 base to trimming and J lost 5 bases, with 26 bases between them. Germline V CDR1 and CDR2: SGHAT, FQNNGV. The CDR3 nucleotides read TGTGCCAGCAGCTTAGTTGCCGGGGGTAACCCCACTCGGGGGACTGAAGCTTTCTTT. This translates into CASSLVAGGNPTRGTEAFF.

The sample holds many counts of this clonotype. V usage is TRBV3-1 and J usage is TRBJ1-5; tentatively, D is TRBD1 (5 bases). Germline V gives CDR1 LGHDT, CDR2 YNNKEL (reference sequence). Trimming took off 4 bases at V and 5 bases at J, with 12 bases between the two ends. The CDR3 length is 14 residues. Written as DNA, the CDR3 is TGTGCCAGCAGCCCCGGGACCGCCGATCAGCCCCAGCATTTT. Protein: CASSPGTADQPQHF.

The gene calls are TRBV5-4 and TRBJ1-1; 7 bases align to TRBD1. Germline CDR1 SGHNT, CDR2 YYREEE (reference sequence). The CDR3 has 17 residues. V shed 1 base, J shed 6 bases, and the junction held 15 bases outside the gene matches. CDR3 amino acids: CASSLTPFIRQGAEAFF. DNA for the CDR3: TGTGCCAGCAGCTTGACCCCTTTTATTAGACAGGGAGCTGAAGCTTTCTTT.

This clonotype came up many times. The chain is built from TRBV5-1 and TRBJ2-3; TRBD2 aligns across 10 bases. CDR1 SGHRS and CDR2 YFSETQ come from the germline V gene. This CDR3 region has 15 residues. V trimming: 6 bases; J trimming: 6 bases; junction bases outside the gene matches: 10. This CDR3 is CASTPAGGRMDTQYF. Here the CDR3 DNA reads TGCGCCAGCACTCCAGCGGGAGGGCGGATGGATACGCAGTATTTT.

V gene TRBV9 combines with J gene TRBJ2-7, with 7 nucleotides matching TRBD2. The CDR3 contains 15 residues. Germline V gene lookup returns CDR1 SGDLS and CDR2 YYNGEE. V shed 1 base, J shed 3 bases, and the junction held 7 bases outside the gene matches. The CDR3 DNA is TGTGCCAGCAGCGTACATGGCGGGGGAAACTACGAGCAGTACTTC. Translating gives CASSVHGGGNYEQYF.

This chain uses TRBV6-1 with TRBJ2-3; 8 nucleotides match TRBD2. Germline V gene data show CDR1 as MNHNS and CDR2 as SASEGT. The junction had 12 bases not matched to a gene; V was cut back by 6 bases and J by 4 bases. The CDR3 is 16 amino acids. The CDR3 region is CASRSFLTSESDTQYF. DNA of the CDR3: TGTGCCAGCAGGTCATTTCTGACTAGCGAATCAGATACGCAGTATTTT.

In regard to this clonotype: Mismatch with germline at one junction end may stem from a read error. The chain recombines TRBV11-2 with TRBJ2-5; D ambiguous. The CDR3 has 14 amino acids. Germline assignment: CDR1 SGHAT and CDR2 FQNNGV. DNA for the CDR3: TGTGCCAGCAGCTTAGTTTGGCATAAAGAGACCCAGCACTTC. The encoded protein is CASSLVWHKETQHF. The full variable domain, completed using reference TRBV11-2 and TRBJ2-5, is EAGVAQSPRYKIIEKRQSVAFWCNPISGHATLYWYQQILGQGPKLLIQFQNNGVVDDSQLPKDRFSAERLKGVDSTLKIQPAKLEDSAVYLCASSLVWHKETQHFGPGTRLLVL.